What follows are 6 T cell receptor beta chains derived from one specimen sequenced in a study of breast tumors, draining lymph nodes, adjacent tissues. Axillary draining lymph nodes of breast cancer patients supplied the node samples. TCRdb recomputed calls from the multiplex PCR reads with MiXCR, one row per CDR3 protein. In the table there are 70,000 to 85,000 distinct CDR3 sequences, around 20% of which are singletons. The sequenced material came from axillary lymph node tissue. The receptors come from a female donor with breast cancer. Some clones in this sample may be carry-over from other donors' samples.

This clonotype was detected ten times or more. V is TRBV11-3 and J is TRBJ1-6; D not resolved. Trimming took 6 bases from V and 5 from J, leaving 8 bases between them. Germline V lookup: CDR1 SGHNT, CDR2 YENEEA. This CDR3 is built from 13 residues. CDR3 nucleotide sequence: TGTGCCAGCAGGGAGGACCATAATTCACCCCTCCACTTT. Its protein is CASREDHNSPLHF.

This clonotype was observed a handful of times. The chain has TRBV6-2 or TRBV6-3 and TRBJ2-1; TRBD2 aligns across 11 bases. Germline-derived CDR1 and CDR2 are MNHEY and SVGEGT. The CDR3 extends over 17 amino acids. Losses at the gene ends were 6 bases for V and 4 bases for J; bases not matched to a gene: 11. Written as DNA, the CDR3 is TGTGCCAGCAGGCCCTTAGCGGGAGGGAATAGATACAATGAGCAGTTCTTC. Translated, it gives CASRPLAGGNRYNEQFF.

This clonotype was detected many times. The V call is TRBV14, the J call TRBJ2-3; no clear D gene. Trimming left V 1 base short and J 2 bases short, with 13 bases between. The CDR3 loop spans 16 amino acids. Germline V CDR1 and CDR2: SGHDN, FVKESK. The CDR3 sequence is CASSQGGFMSTDTQYF. The CDR3 DNA sequence: TGTGCCAGCAGCCAAGGTGGGTTTATGTCCACAGATACGCAGTATTTT. The full variable domain, with the rest looked up from reference TRBV14 and TRBJ2-3, is EAGVTQFPSHSVIEKGQTVTLRCDPISGHDNLYWYRRVMGKEIKFLLHFVKESKQDESGMPNNRFLAERTGGTYSTLKVQPAELEDSGVYFCASSQGGFMSTDTQYFGPGTRLTVL.

Note on this clonotype: One base away lies a much larger clone, so this may be a sequencing read error. The CDR3 ends on some other residue instead of the conserved phenylalanine or tryptophan, so this is likely a read error. This sequence joins TRBV27 and TRBJ2-5, with 7 bases fitting TRBD1. The CDR3 runs 14 residues. The germline CDR1 and CDR2 sequences are MNHEY and SMNVEV (reference sequence). With V trimmed by 6 bases and J by 6 bases, 10 bases remained unmatched. The CDR3 bases are TGTGCCAGCAGATCTCCAGGGGGTTCAAAGACCCAGTACTCC. Protein: CASRSPGGSKTQYS.

This clonotype occurred many times. CDR3 residues: CASSPRPQGGRAGETQYF. For the CDR3, the DNA is TGTGCCAGCAGCCCCCGTCCCCAAGGCGGGAGGGCCGGAGAGACCCAGTACTTC. The V call is TRBV9, the J call TRBJ2-5; 9 bases map to TRBD2. The CDR3 totals 18 residues. Losses at the gene ends were 4 bases for V and 4 bases for J; bases not matched to a gene: 17. Germline CDR1 and CDR2: SGDLS and YYNGEE.

This clonotype has ten or more counts. For the CDR3, the DNA is TGTGCCATCACCCGGGACAGCAATCAGCCCCAGCATTTT. Translating it yields CAITRDSNQPQHF. The V call is TRBV10-3, the J call TRBJ1-5; D perhaps matches TRBD1 (5 bases). Per germline, CDR1 ENHRY and CDR2 SYGVKD. The CDR3 is 13 amino acids. With 7 bases removed from V and 1 base from J, the gap between germline ends came to 8 bases.